The TCR beta chain described here comes from a study of cytomegalovirus exposure and HLA in healthy donors. In the PCR, 60 Vbeta and 13 Jbeta primers were used. Profiled with immunoSEQ multiplex PCR; TCRdb holds only in-frame clones, not every one. This table holds approximately 150,000 clones, around 70% found once. This clone turned up a few times. Its antigen is currently unknown. Study conclusions and caveats: Later examination showed HLA-associated TCR beta chains had greater clonal expansion than equally common others. It was reported that TCR beta sequences correctly inferred the HLA-A and HLA-B alleles for most subjects. Later work associated roughly 15,000 TCR beta sequences with HLA alleles at 0.05 false discovery rate.

Trimming took off 4 bases at V and 4 bases at J, with 13 bases between the two ends. Germline V gene data show CDR1 as MNHNY and CDR2 as SVGAGI (reference sequence). The CDR3 covers 15 residues. The sample comprised PBMCs. The clonotype comes from a man aged 35 to 55 in good health and CMV-seronegative. The chain recombines TRBV6-6 with TRBJ2-2; D may be TRBD1 (5 bases). CDR3 in DNA: TGTGCCAGCAGTTGGACAACTCGAGGCACCGGGGAGCTGTTTTTT. This sequence encodes CASSWTTRGTGELFF.